Listed below are T cell receptor beta chains from one sample, sequenced in a study of metastatic and nonmetastatic thyroid tumors. TCRdb re-called the PCR reads via MiXCR. The sample carries about 14,000 clones, approximately 12% recorded once. Specimen: blood. These receptors all stem from a female donor with papillary thyroid cancer or a benign thyroid nodule (not recorded which). Some clones in this sample may be carry-over from other donors' samples. Both conserved end residues are part of each CDR3. The D gene is left open where the match is weak. Clone size, where shown, is once, few, many, or a class for clones that have expanded.

j_gene	v_gene	abundance	d_gene	CDR3nt	CDR3aa
TRBJ2-1	TRBV15	many	.	TGTGCCACCAGCAGAGTGCTCCTACTTGGGAGCTATGAGCAGTTCTTC	CATSRVLLLGSYEQFF
TRBJ1-3	TRBV20-1	many	TRBD1	TGCAGTGCTAGGGGGGAAGACAGGGGACAGGGAAACACCATATATTTT	CSARGEDRGQGNTIYF
TRBJ1-5	TRBV6-1	.	.	TGTGCCAGCATTCGGTCAGGTGATGGCAATCAGCCCCAGCATTTT	CASIRSGDGNQPQHF
TRBJ1-2	TRBV7-2	.	.	TGTGCCAGCAGCACCCGAGGTGGGATAGGCTACACCTTC	CASSTRGGIGYTF
TRBJ1-2	TRBV6-7	medium-sized	TRBD1	TGTGCCAGCAGTTACTCGAATGAAGACAGGGGCTATGGCTACACCTTC	CASSYSNEDRGYGYTF
TRBJ2-7	TRBV6-1	medium-sized	.	TGTGCCAGCAGCGGGAGACAGGGATACGAGCAGTACTTC	CASSGRQGYEQYF
TRBJ1-1	TRBV20-1	many	.	TGCAGTGCTAGAGCGCACAGTATGAACACTGAAGCTTTCTTT	CSARAHSMNTEAFF
TRBJ2-3	TRBV12-3/TRBV12-4	few	.	TGTGCCAGCAGCAGCGACAGAACAGATACGCAGTATTTT	CASSSDRTDTQYF
TRBJ2-5	TRBV20-1	many	.	TGCAGTGCTAGAGATGACTCAGAGACCCAGTACTTC	CSARDDSETQYF
TRBJ1-2	TRBV14	medium-sized	.	TGTGCCAGCAGCCTAGAAGGGTGGGACCCATATGGCTACACCTTC	CASSLEGWDPYGYTF
TRBJ1-6	TRBV28	few	.	TGTGCCAGCAGCCCACCAACTTGGGCCCTCCACTTT	CASSPPTWALHF
TRBJ2-7	TRBV28	few	.	TGTGCCAGAAGTTTTGCCCCCTTTGGGGGACAGTACTTC	CARSFAPFGGQYF
TRBJ2-1	TRBV4-1	.	TRBD2	TGCGCCAGCAGCCAAGAGGGAACTAGCGGGAGTAGTATAGGGAATGAGCAGTTCTTC	CASSQEGTSGSSIGNEQFF
TRBJ1-3	TRBV12-3/TRBV12-4	.	.	TGTGCCAGCAGTCCCATCACTGGAAACACCATATATTTT	CASSPITGNTIYF
TRBJ1-2	TRBV28	many	.	TGTGCCAGCAGACCAGCCGTCTATGGCTACACCTTC	CASRPAVYGYTF
TRBJ2-2	TRBV6-1	few	.	TGTGCCAGCGGCCCGGATCCACTCGCTACAGACACCGGGGAGCTGTTTTTT	CASGPDPLATDTGELFF
TRBJ2-1	TRBV27	few	.	TGTGCCAGCAGCCTTCGGGGGAGCTCCTACAATGAGCAGTTCTTC	CASSLRGSSYNEQFF
TRBJ2-7	TRBV7-2	many	.	TGTGCCAGCAGCCCAGCCCCGGTAAGCTCCTACGAGCAGTACTTC	CASSPAPVSSYEQYF
TRBJ1-2	TRBV2	few	.	TGTGCCAGCAGTGAAATAACGGATTCAGCCTATGGCTACACCTTC	CASSEITDSAYGYTF
TRBJ2-5	TRBV24-1	few	TRBD2	TGTGCCACCGGGACTAGCGGGGGAGAGACCCAGTACTTC	CATGTSGGETQYF
TRBJ1-1	TRBV11-3	many	.	TGTGCCAGCAGCTTCCAAGAACGAGGGACTGAAGCTTTCTTT	CASSFQERGTEAFF
TRBJ2-6	TRBV2	medium-sized	.	TGTGCCAGCAGAGGAGACAGGTCTGGGGCCAACGTCCTGACTTTC	CASRGDRSGANVLTF
TRBJ1-1	TRBV6-2/TRBV6-3	medium-sized	.	TGTGCCAGCAGTTTCCACCGGGGCCGAACTGAAGCTTTCTTT	CASSFHRGRTEAFF
TRBJ2-1	TRBV12-3/TRBV12-4	medium-sized	TRBD2	TGTGCCAGCAGTTTAACGCGCGGGGGAGACAATGAGCAGTTCTTC	CASSLTRGGDNEQFF
TRBJ2-3	TRBV6-6	.	TRBD1	TGTGCCAGCAGTTATATACAGGGGGCTGCAGATACGCAGTATTTT	CASSYIQGAADTQYF
TRBJ1-6	TRBV2	medium-sized	.	TGTGCCAGCAAGGGCCCAGTCTCACCCCTCCACTTT	CASKGPVSPLHF
TRBJ1-1	TRBV4-1	once	TRBD1	TGCGCCAGCAGCCAACCGGGACAGTACACTGAAGCTTTCTTT	CASSQPGQYTEAFF